This T cell receptor beta chain came from a study of CD8+CD57+ T cells in acquired aplastic anemia. TCR beta VDJ and CDR3 profiles were obtained from a genomic DNA template. TCRdb fed the reads into MiXCR, producing one record per CDR3 protein. This table has about 180,000 distinct CDR3 sequences, roughly 48% appearing once. Whoever was chosen for sequencing had shown CD8+CD57+ cell expansion by flow cytometry. This clonotype occurred once. A read error may produce the germline difference seen at one junction end. Germline V lookup: CDR1 KGHSH, CDR2 LQKENI. The CDR3 runs to 11 residues. The rearrangement joins TRBV18 to TRBJ2-7; D gene uncertain. Material: sorted CD4+, CD8+, or CD8+CD57+ T cells (not recorded which) from PBMCs. The TCR originated in a human donor with aplastic anemia. The CDR3 reads CASSPSYERYF. The DNA for the CDR3 is TGTGCCAGCTCACCCTCCTACGAGCGGTACTTC.